This T cell receptor beta chain came from a study of cytomegalovirus exposure and HLA in healthy donors. Study-wide findings and caveats: Specificity for CMV antigens was confirmed in vitro for three of the CMV-associated chains. Some highly shared sequence variants likely arose as a pipeline artifact.

Amplification used 60 Vbeta primers and 13 Jbeta primers. The protocol was immunoSEQ multiplex PCR, while the TCRdb copy is restricted to in-frame clones and leaves out a portion. Here the sample spans 100,000 to 150,000 clones, 76% being singletons. The V end lost 3 bases, the J end lost 3 bases, and 5 bases lay between the germline ends. Germline-derived CDR1 and CDR2 are DFQATT and SNEGSKA (reference sequence). The CDR3 extends over 11 amino acids. Regarding this clone: Its antigen remains unknown. Distinct nucleotide sequences in the sample also encode this CDR3.

The sequence was obtained from a man between 50 and 59 years old in good health and CMV-seronegative. Sequenced input: PBMCs. The V and J genes are TRBV20-1 and TRBJ2-5; a possible D gene is TRBD1 (5 bases). CDR3 DNA: TGCAGTGCTAGCAGGGAAGAGACCCAGTACTTC. Residues: CSASREETQYF.